Below, 28 T cell receptor beta chains from the same sample are listed, as sequenced in a study of naive and memory T cell subsets. An oligonucleotide containing a UMI was ligated to the 3' end of TCR cDNA. Four PCR rounds used nested alpha and beta constant region primers plus the SP2 primer. TCRdb fed the 5' RACE reads into MiXCR, producing one record per CDR3 protein. Found here are 58,000 or so distinct CDR3 sequences, roughly 7.5% of them singletons; the top ten hold almost 10%. The receptors stem from a female donor in good health.

This clonotype was detected many times. This chain uses TRBV7-9 with TRBJ1-2; TRBD1 might be the D (5 bases). Germline CDR1 SEHNR, CDR2 FQNEAQ (reference sequence). This CDR3 is built from 15 residues. The V gene lost 3 bases and the J gene lost 8 bases, with 19 bases spanning the gap. CDR3 nucleotide sequence: TGTGCCAGCAGCTTTACTTCTCAGGGCTCGAGGGGCTACACCTTC. The encoded protein is CASSFTSQGSRGYTF.

The chain is built from TRBV27 and TRBJ2-5; no clear D gene. CDR1 and CDR2 (germline): MNHEY, SMNVEV (reference sequence). The germline V and J ends were trimmed by 0 bases and 4 bases, with 0 bases remaining between them. This CDR3 has 11 amino acids. The CDR3 is CASSLSETQYF. The CDR3 nucleotides read TGTGCCAGCAGTTTATCAGAGACCCAGTACTTC.

The chain combines TRBV5-4 with TRBJ2-6, with D perhaps matching TRBD2 (5 bases). The germline V gene has CDR1 SGHNT and CDR2 YYREEE (reference sequence). Trimming shortened V by 5 bases and J by 1 base, and 13 bases separated the two germline ends. The CDR3 length is 16 residues. CDR3: CASSESPGSGANVLTF. For the CDR3, the DNA is TGTGCCAGCAGTGAATCACCGGGATCTGGGGCCAACGTCCTGACTTTC.

Only a few counts were recorded for this clonotype. The chain has TRBV6-5 and TRBJ1-2; D possibly corresponds to TRBD1 (5 bases). Looked up from germline, CDR1 is MNHEY and CDR2 is SVGAGI. V gave up 0 bases and J gave up 5 bases, with 10 bases separating them. The CDR3 is 14 residues long. Here the CDR3 reads CASSYSGGTYGYTF. CDR3 in DNA: TGTGCCAGCAGTTACTCTGGAGGGACTTATGGCTACACCTTC.

In this sample, this clonotype turned up many times. This sequence joins TRBV18 and TRBJ2-1; TRBD2 is a possible D gene (6 bases). The CDR3 covers 19 residues. Germline V lookup: CDR1 KGHSH, CDR2 LQKENI. V was trimmed by 0 bases and J by 5 bases, leaving 23 bases between them. Written as DNA, the CDR3 is TGTGCCAGCTCACCACCAGCCCGGACGGCCGAGCGGGTAAACAATGAGCAGTTCTTC. Protein sequence: CASSPPARTAERVNNEQFF. Full variable domain (missing parts from reference TRBV18 and TRBJ2-1): NAGVMQNPRHLVRRRGQEARLRCSPMKGHSHVYWYRQLPEEGLKFMVYLQKENIIDESGMPKERFSAEFPKEGPSILRIQQVVRGDSAAYFCASSPPARTAERVNNEQFFGPGTRLTVL.

This chain uses TRBV10-3 with TRBJ2-2, with 7 bases fitting TRBD1. The CDR3 contains 12 residues. Trimming removed 10 bases from V and 5 bases from J; junction bases left unmatched: 4. The germline CDR1 and CDR2 sequences are ENHRY and SYGVKD. CDR3 DNA: TGTGCCAGCCGCAGGGGGACCGGGGAGCTGTTTTTT. It encodes CASRRGTGELFF.

This clonotype was counted only a few times. CDR3 bases: TGTGCCAGCAGGTATACAGGGGACACTGAAGCTTTCTTT. This translates into CASRYTGDTEAFF. The genes are TRBV6-5 and TRBJ1-1, with TRBD1 matching 7 bases. The CDR3 has 13 amino acids. V lost 6 bases to trimming and J lost 3 bases; unmatched junction nucleotides: 4. Germline CDR1 is MNHEY and CDR2 is SVGAGI.

This clonotype has a count of ten or more. The chain has TRBV3-1 and TRBJ2-3; TRBD2 aligns across 7 bases. The CDR3 sequence is 13 residues long. Germline loops: CDR1 LGHDT, CDR2 YNNKEL (reference sequence). The junction had 5 bases not matched to a gene; V was cut back by 5 bases and J by 6 bases. This CDR3 is CASSGGTTDTQYF. In DNA form, the CDR3 reads TGTGCCAGCAGCGGGGGGACTACCGATACGCAGTATTTT.

This clonotype was detected ten times or more. The rearrangement uses TRBV2 and TRBJ2-3; D assignment may be TRBD1 or TRBD2 (7 bases each). V was clipped by 11 bases and J by 8 bases, with 20 bases between them. Germline V lookup: CDR1 SNHLY, CDR2 FYNNEI. CDR3 size: 13 residues. The CDR3 bases are TGTGCCTCAGGGGGGGTTTTTGAAGCTACGCAGTATTTT. As protein: CASGGVFEATQYF.

The table lists this clonotype with a few counts. This rearrangement joins TRBV5-1 to TRBJ2-5; D gene unclear. CDR1 is SGHRS and CDR2 is YFSETQ in the germline V gene. V lost 5 bases to trimming and J lost 0 bases, with 14 bases between them. This CDR3 has 15 amino acids. The CDR3 DNA reads TGCGCCAGCAGTTCCGGACCGGGCCACCAAGAGACCCAGTACTTC. Protein product: CASSSGPGHQETQYF.

The CDR3 sequence: CASGGSGLTEKLFF. For the CDR3, the DNA is TGTGCCAGCGGAGGATCAGGGCTCACTGAAAAACTGTTTTTT. The chain carries TRBV6-1 and TRBJ1-4; the D gene is possibly TRBD1 (5 bases). V was trimmed by 8 bases and J by 7 bases, leaving 17 bases between them. CDR1 is MNHNS, CDR2 SASEGT, per germline. This CDR3 region has 14 residues.

The chain employs TRBV5-1 and TRBJ2-5, with D perhaps matching TRBD1 or TRBD2 (5 bases each). V lost 1 base and J lost 3, with 10 bases in between. CDR1 is SGHRS, CDR2 YFSETQ, per germline. This CDR3 contains 14 residues. As DNA, the CDR3 is TGCGCCAGCAGCTTGTTCGGGACGGAAGAGACCCAGTACTTC. Amino acids: CASSLFGTEETQYF.

The rearrangement joins TRBV14 to TRBJ2-1; D is undetermined. Germline values: CDR1 SGHDN, CDR2 FVKESK. Trimming removed 0 bases at V and 6 bases at J, with 12 bases between. The CDR3 is 15 residues long. CDR3 region: CASSQDLSLVNEQFF. CDR3 in DNA: TGTGCCAGCAGCCAAGACCTCAGTCTAGTCAATGAGCAGTTCTTC.

This chain uses TRBV6-2 or TRBV6-3 with TRBJ1-5; a possible D gene is TRBD1 (5 bases). CDR1 and CDR2 (germline): MNHEY, SVGEGT. This CDR3 is built from 15 residues. Trimming stripped 2 bases from V and 7 bases from J, with 15 bases between. CDR3 coding DNA: TGTGCCAGCAGTTACCCGAGCGGGACCCAACAGCCCCAGCATTTT. It specifies CASSYPSGTQQPQHF.

The chain combines TRBV12-3 or TRBV12-4 with TRBJ1-5; D remains unclear. This CDR3 is built from 16 residues. The V and J ends lost 5 bases and 5 bases respectively, with 19 bases between them. For the CDR3, the DNA is TGTGCCAGCAGTCCCTATACCGGGTCCCTCGATCAGCCCCAGCATTTT. Translated, it gives CASSPYTGSLDQPQHF.

This clonotype was found a few times. The chain combines TRBV30 with TRBJ1-2, with D possibly being TRBD1 (5 bases). Germline assignment: CDR1 GTSNPN and CDR2 SVGIG (reference sequence). CDR3 size: 12 residues. The V end was cut by 4 bases, the J end by 4 bases, with 10 bases between. CDR3 DNA: TGTGCCTGGACATGGGGCACCTATGGCTACACCTTC. It encodes CAWTWGTYGYTF. Full variable domain (remainder filled in from reference TRBV30 and TRBJ1-2): SQTIHQWPATLVQPVGSPLSLECTVEGTSNPNLYWYRQAAGRGLQLLFYSVGIGQISSEVPQNLSASRPQDRQFILSSKKLLLSDSGFYLCAWTWGTYGYTFGSGTRLTVV.

This clonotype was found many times. The rearrangement joins TRBV29-1 to TRBJ1-4; D is possibly TRBD1 (6 bases). Trimming stripped 6 bases from V and 3 bases from J, with 17 bases between. The CDR3 length is 15 residues. CDR1 is SQVTM, CDR2 ANQGSEA, per germline. The CDR3: CSVQQGANPNEKLFF. The CDR3 nucleotides are TGCAGCGTCCAACAGGGAGCCAACCCTAATGAAAAACTGTTTTTT.

This clonotype has only a few counts. V gene TRBV12-3 or TRBV12-4 combines with J gene TRBJ2-6; D gene unclear. There are 16 residues in the CDR3. Trimming took off 6 bases at V and 0 bases at J, with 12 bases between the two ends. The CDR3 sequence is CASSLRLGSGANVLTF. In nucleotides, the CDR3 is TGTGCCAGCAGCCTCCGGCTTGGCTCTGGGGCCAACGTCCTGACTTTC.

J is TRBJ2-3 and V is TRBV11-2; D may match TRBD1 or TRBD2 (5 bases each). Germline loops: CDR1 SGHAT, CDR2 FQNNGV. The CDR3 spans 16 residues. V was clipped by 5 bases and J by 2 bases, with 17 bases between them. CDR3 nucleotides: TGTGCCAGCAGCCGACTATCGGGACCCCTCACAGATACGCAGTATTTT. This codes for CASSRLSGPLTDTQYF.

This clonotype has only a few counts. The rearrangement links TRBV4-3 to TRBJ2-7; 9 bases line up with TRBD1. CDR1 and CDR2 from the germline V gene are LGHNA and YSLEER. The CDR3 is made up of 15 amino acids. The ends lost 4 bases at V and 3 bases at J; junction bases unmatched: 7. Here the CDR3 DNA reads TGCGCCAGCAGCCCAGTGACAGGGGGGAGCTACGAGCAGTACTTC. It encodes CASSPVTGGSYEQYF.

The chain has TRBV12-3 or TRBV12-4 and TRBJ2-6, with 12 bases lining up with TRBD2. The CDR3 has 21 amino acids. After removal of 5 bases from V and 1 base from J, the junction contained 15 bases not matched to a gene. The chain's CDR3 is CASSPNPGGLAGPSGANVLTF. CDR3 in DNA: TGTGCCAGCAGTCCAAACCCCGGGGGACTAGCGGGTCCTTCTGGGGCCAACGTCCTGACTTTC.

A few counts support this clonotype. The chain recombines TRBV5-1 with TRBJ2-3; D not certain. The CDR3 totals 13 residues. Trimming cost V 1 base and J 4 bases, with 7 bases left between them. Germline lookup yields CDR1 SGHRS and CDR2 YFSETQ. The chain's CDR3 is CASSLPDADTQYF. In DNA form, the CDR3 reads TGCGCCAGCAGCTTGCCCGACGCAGATACGCAGTATTTT.

In this sample, this clonotype turned up many times. The chain links TRBV12-3 or TRBV12-4 to TRBJ1-2, with D possibly matching TRBD1 (5 bases). The CDR3 is made up of 12 amino acids. V lost 8 bases and J 4 bases, leaving 11 bases between the germline ends. CDR3 DNA: TGTGCCAGCGGCGGACATGGCTATGGCTACACCTTC. Its translation: CASGGHGYGYTF.

This clonotype turned up a few times. V usage is TRBV12-3 or TRBV12-4 and J usage is TRBJ2-3; D is undetermined. Trimming removed 5 bases from V and 2 bases from J, with 17 bases in between. This CDR3 has 16 residues. CDR3 region: CASSLLRMGLTDTQYF. CDR3 DNA sequence: TGTGCCAGCAGTCTCCTTAGGATGGGTCTCACAGATACGCAGTATTTT.

The chain employs TRBV5-1 and TRBJ2-2, with unresolved D. V shed 5 bases and J shed 1 base, with 9 bases lying between them. CDR1 and CDR2 from the germline V gene are SGHRS and YFSETQ. The CDR3 loop spans 14 amino acids. The DNA for the CDR3 is TGCGCCAGCAGTAATACCCTGAACACCGGGGAGCTGTTTTTT. Its protein product is CASSNTLNTGELFF.

A few counts support this clonotype. The rearrangement links TRBV7-2 to TRBJ2-5; 9 positions match TRBD2. From germline, CDR1 is SGHTA and CDR2 FQGNSA. This CDR3 is 15 amino acids long. With V trimmed by 6 bases and J by 2 bases, 7 bases remained unmatched. The CDR3 reads CASSNSGGTQETQYF. CDR3 in DNA: TGTGCCAGCAGTAACAGCGGGGGGACTCAAGAGACCCAGTACTTC.

With regard to this clonotype: This may be a read error: a much more frequent sequence differs by one nucleotide. V gene TRBV6-6 combines with J gene TRBJ1-1, with a possible D match to TRBD1 (5 bases). V was cut by 10 bases and J by 11 bases, with 17 bases left in between. The CDR3 spans 11 residues. Germline V lookup: CDR1 MNHNY, CDR2 SVGAGI (reference sequence). The CDR3 here is CATEGAAGAFF. Written as DNA, the CDR3 is TGTGCCACCGAAGGGGCAGCCGGGGCTTTCTTT.

The rearrangement uses TRBV5-1 and TRBJ2-3; 9 nucleotides agree with TRBD1. The CDR3 totals 15 residues. V shed 1 base and J 3 bases; nucleotides not matched to a gene: 3. CDR1 is SGHRS, CDR2 YFSETQ, per germline. The CDR3 loop reads CASSLTGGETDTQYF. The CDR3 nucleotides are TGCGCCAGCAGCTTGACAGGGGGCGAGACAGATACGCAGTATTTT.